This TCR beta chain was profiled in a study of T cells in Graves' hyperthyroidism and ophthalmopathy. Trimming stripped 4 bases from V and 2 bases from J, with 14 bases between. Looked up from germline, CDR1 is LGHDT and CDR2 is YNNKEL (reference sequence). The CDR3 extends over 15 amino acids. Amplification yielded TCR beta CDR3 regions, with RNA transcripts as the source. An initial round of RT-PCR targeting the TCR CDR3 relied on the HTBI primer set. MiXCR was run by TCRdb on the multiplex PCR reads, yielding one entry per CDR3 protein. The profile shows 300,000 to 350,000 distinct CDR3 sequences, about 20% of them singletons.

The origin of this receptor is a woman aged 45-60 years with Graves' hyperthyroidism. The V gene is TRBV3-1, the J gene TRBJ1-2; possibly TRBD1 for D (5 bases). Sequencing was carried out using blood. This CDR3 reads CASSPTAGWNYGYTF. The CDR3 DNA is TGTGCCAGCAGCCCTACCGCAGGGTGGAACTATGGCTACACCTTC.